Listed here are 26 T cell receptor beta chains from one sample, sequenced in a study of Graves' ophthalmopathy and Graves' hyperthyroidism. Amplification of TCR beta CDR3 regions used RNA transcripts. Following a first-round RT-PCR that used HTBI primers, a second-round multiplex PCR was carried out. TCRdb redid the calling of the multiplex PCR reads with MiXCR, one entry per CDR3 protein. There are 450,000 to 600,000 distinct CDR3 sequences in the sample; about 35% occur only once, and about 4.2% lies in the top ten. Input material: peripheral blood or thyroid tissue (not recorded which). Receptor source: an adult man with Graves' hyperthyroidism.

The rearrangement links TRBV5-4 to TRBJ2-6; weak D call: TRBD2 (5 bases). Trimming removed 9 bases at V and 0 bases at J, with 13 bases between. The CDR3 is 15 residues long. CDR1 is SGHNT, CDR2 YYREEE, per germline (reference sequence). The CDR3 sequence: CAISPGISGANVLTF. Written as DNA, the CDR3 is TGTGCCATAAGCCCGGGAATCTCTGGGGCCAACGTCCTGACTTTC.

This clonotype showed up many times. The chain couples TRBV9 to TRBJ2-7; possibly TRBD2 for D (6 bases). The ends were cut back, 2 bases at V and 5 bases at J, with 23 bases in the middle. Germline loops: CDR1 SGDLS, CDR2 YYNGEE. This CDR3 comprises 17 residues. The CDR3 sequence: CASSVSTGQGLNNEQYF. The CDR3 nucleotides read TGTGCCAGCAGCGTTAGTACGGGGCAGGGACTGAACAACGAGCAGTACTTC.

The J gene is TRBJ2-2, the V gene TRBV2, with D perhaps TRBD1 (6 bases). The CDR3 consists of 15 residues. The V end lost 3 bases, the J end lost 1 base, and 9 bases lay between the germline ends. Per germline, CDR1 SNHLY and CDR2 FYNNEI. The CDR3 protein is CASSDWGRNTGELFF. DNA for the CDR3: TGTGCCAGCAGTGACTGGGGGCGGAACACCGGGGAGCTGTTTTTT.

This clonotype was counted many times. This chain joins TRBV2 and TRBJ2-7; D is uncertain. Germline assignment: CDR1 SNHLY and CDR2 FYNNEI. The germline V and J ends were trimmed by 6 bases and 3 bases, with 18 bases remaining between them. This CDR3 spans 15 amino acids. Written as DNA, the CDR3 is TGTGCCAGCAGCCCCCTAGACCGAAACGACTACGAGCAGTACTTC. Translating gives CASSPLDRNDYEQYF. Supplemented by reference TRBV2 and TRBJ2-7, the full variable domain reads EPEVTQTPSHQVTQMGQEVILRCVPISNHLYFYWYRQILGQKVEFLVSFYNNEISEKSEIFDDQFSVERPDGSNFTLKIRSTKLEDSAMYFCASSPLDRNDYEQYFGPGTRLTVT.

This clonotype came up a few times. The rearrangement uses TRBV3-1 and TRBJ2-5; 11 bases match TRBD2. Germline V CDR1 and CDR2: LGHDT, YNNKEL (reference sequence). CDR3 size: 16 residues. The V segment lost 4 bases and the J segment 2 bases; nucleotides outside the gene matches: 6. CDR3 bases: TGTGCCAGCAGCCCAGGAGTAGCGGGGGGGCAAGAGACCCAGTACTTC. Its translation: CASSPGVAGGQETQYF.

Note on this clonotype: This may arise from a read error, as a much more abundant clone is one base away. The V gene is TRBV20-1, the J gene TRBJ1-4; D unclear. The CDR3 totals 15 residues. CDR1 is DFQATT, CDR2 SNEGSKA, per germline (reference sequence). CDR3 loop: CSARDWASTNEELFF. The CDR3 DNA follows: TGCAGTGCTAGAGATTGGGCCTCAACTAATGAAGAACTGTTTTTT.

The sample holds many counts of this clonotype. J is TRBJ2-7 and V is TRBV25-1, with 7 positions matching TRBD1. The trim removed 3 bases at V and 3 bases at J, leaving 5 bases unmatched. Per germline, CDR1 MGHDK and CDR2 SYGVNS. This CDR3 contains 14 residues. The CDR3 sequence is CASSEVAGGYEQYF. The CDR3 coding sequence is TGTGCCAGCAGTGAGGTTGCAGGGGGCTACGAGCAGTACTTC.

This clonotype was seen more than once but under ten times. The chain recombines TRBV6-5 with TRBJ1-6; D possibly corresponds to TRBD1 (6 bases). The CDR3 contains 15 residues. CDR1 and CDR2 (germline): MNHEY, SVGAGI. V was shortened by 5 bases and J by 9 bases, with 17 bases between the two germline ends. The CDR3 coding sequence is TGTGCCAGCAGTGTACAGGGTGAAGGCGGTTCACCCCTCCACTTT. Translating it yields CASSVQGEGGSPLHF.

Many counts were recorded for this clonotype. V usage is TRBV29-1 and J usage is TRBJ1-4; TRBD1 matches 9 bases. The CDR3 is 13 residues long. J was trimmed by 5 bases and V by 7 bases; bases with no gene match: 5. Looked up from germline, CDR1 is SQVTM and CDR2 is ANQGSEA. The CDR3 nucleotides are TGCAGCGGCCGGACAGGGGCAAATGAAAAACTGTTTTTT. Amino acids: CSGRTGANEKLFF.

A remark on this clonotype: One end of the junction does not line up with germline, which may come from a read error. The chain carries TRBV7-9 and TRBJ2-1; perhaps TRBD2 as D (6 bases). Germline CDR1 reads SEHNR; CDR2 reads FQNEAQ (reference sequence). The CDR3 consists of 15 residues. CDR3 loop: CASSLRREYYNEQLF. The CDR3 nucleotides read TGTGCCAGCAGCTTGAGACGGGAGTACTACAATGAGCAGCTCTTC.

In this sample, this clonotype turned up many times. J is TRBJ2-7 and V is TRBV20-1; TRBD2 is a possible D gene (7 bases). The germline gives CDR1 DFQATT, CDR2 SNEGSKA (reference sequence). The CDR3 runs 14 residues. V lost 6 bases and J 2 bases, leaving 17 bases between the germline ends. In DNA, the CDR3 is TGCAGTGCCCCTTGGGGGGGGCCTACCTACGAGCAGTACTTC. It translates to CSAPWGGPTYEQYF.

Points on this clonotype: The junction and the germline gene differ at one end; a read error may be behind it. The chain uses TRBV24-1 and TRBJ1-5; D unresolved. The length of the CDR3 is 12 residues. Per the germline V gene, CDR1 is KGHDR and CDR2 is SFDVKD. As DNA, the CDR3 is TGTGCCACAAGTGATTTGGCGCGCACTGAGCATTTT. Protein sequence: CATSDLARTEHF.

This clonotype was detected only a few times. The junction differs from germline at one of its ends, possibly a read error. The CDR3 DNA follows: TGTGCCGGCAGCCAAAGGGGGACGGCGTTCTGGCCCCAGCATTTT. Protein sequence: CAGSQRGTAFWPQHF. The V call is TRBV7-8, the J call TRBJ1-5; D is perhaps TRBD1 (6 bases). The CDR3 has 15 residues. Germline CDR1 is SGHVS and CDR2 is FQNEAQ.

This clonotype was detected many times. The chain employs TRBV9 and TRBJ1-1; 7 nucleotides line up with TRBD1. This CDR3 has 15 residues. CDR1 and CDR2 (germline): SGDLS, YYNGEE. Trimming removed 2 bases from V and 3 bases from J; junction bases left unmatched: 7. The CDR3 nucleotides read TGTGCCAGCAGCGTTTACAGGGGTCGGGACACTGAAGCTTTCTTT. Protein sequence: CASSVYRGRDTEAFF.

This clonotype came up once. The gene calls are TRBV12-3 or TRBV12-4 and TRBJ1-4, with no clear D. V lost 6 bases and J 2 bases, leaving 10 bases between the germline ends. The CDR3 length is 14 residues. CDR3 protein: CASRDVGTNEKLFF. In DNA form, the CDR3 reads TGTGCCAGCAGAGACGTCGGGACTAATGAAAAACTGTTTTTT.

This clonotype was found a few times. The CDR3 loop reads CASRKGTLNQETQYF. CDR3 nucleotides: TGTGCCAGCAGGAAAGGGACCCTGAACCAAGAGACCCAGTACTTC. This rearrangement joins TRBV5-6 to TRBJ2-5; D is perhaps TRBD1 or TRBD2 (5 bases each). Per germline, CDR1 SGHDT and CDR2 YYEEEE. V lost 5 bases, J lost 0 bases, and 14 bases lay in between. CDR3 size: 15 residues.

This clonotype was observed at least ten times. The V and J genes are TRBV9 and TRBJ1-2; D is undetermined. CDR3 size: 8 residues. Trimming left V 2 bases short and J 10 bases short, with 0 bases between. CDR1 is SGDLS, CDR2 YYNGEE, per germline. CDR3 in amino acids: CASSVYTF. The CDR3 bases are TGTGCCAGCAGCGTCTACACCTTC.

At least ten counts were recorded for this clonotype. The chain employs TRBV11-2 and TRBJ2-2, with TRBD2 matching over 8 bases. The V gene end was trimmed by 1 base and the J gene end by 1 base; junction bases not matched to a gene: 5. The CDR3 covers 17 residues. The germline V gene has CDR1 SGHAT and CDR2 FQNNGV. CDR3 nucleotides: TGTGCCAGCAGCTTAGGGCGGGAGGCACGGAACACCGGGGAGCTGTTTTTT. Translated: CASSLGREARNTGELFF.

This clonotype has more than one count but fewer than ten. This chain uses TRBV7-9 with TRBJ2-3; 8 bases align to TRBD2. The V segment lost 2 bases and the J segment 5 bases; nucleotides outside the gene matches: 6. The germline V gene encodes CDR1 SEHNR and CDR2 FQNEAQ (reference sequence). The CDR3 sequence is 15 residues long. The CDR3 bases are TGTGCCAGCAGCTTACGAGCGGGAGCTATAGATACGCAGTATTTT. It specifies CASSLRAGAIDTQYF.

The sample holds many counts of this clonotype. The V and J genes are TRBV28 and TRBJ1-5, with a tentative D call TRBD1 (5 bases). Trimming left V 6 bases short and J 2 bases short, with 11 bases between. This CDR3 is built from 14 residues. The germline CDR1 and CDR2 sequences are MDHEN and SYDVKM. The chain's CDR3 is CASRIGAGNQPQHF. CDR3 in DNA: TGTGCCAGCAGGATTGGGGCGGGCAATCAGCCCCAGCATTTT.

This clonotype was observed a handful of times. The chain couples TRBV24-1 to TRBJ2-2, with D tentatively TRBD1 or TRBD2 (5 bases each). CDR1 KGHDR and CDR2 SFDVKD come from the germline V gene. V was clipped by 7 bases and J by 0 bases, with 14 bases between them. This CDR3 comprises 16 residues. As DNA, the CDR3 is TGTGCCACCAGGGATACGGGGCGGGCGAACACCGGGGAGCTGTTTTTT. Its translation is CATRDTGRANTGELFF.

This clonotype has a count of ten or more. The genes are TRBV6-4 and TRBJ1-6; 10 bases map to TRBD1. CDR3 size: 13 residues. Germline trimming cut 5 bases from V and 9 bases from J; bases unmatched to any gene: 1. Germline-derived CDR1 and CDR2 are MRHNA and SNTAGT. In nucleotides, the CDR3 is TGTGCCAGCAGTCGGGACAGGGGTTCACCCCTCCACTTT. Translated: CASSRDRGSPLHF.

The CDR3 DNA follows: TGTGCCAGCAGCCAAGTTGGAGGGACAGGGGCTTCCTACGAGCAGTACTTC. Its protein product is CASSQVGGTGASYEQYF. V usage is TRBV7-9 and J usage is TRBJ2-7; 10 bases fit TRBD1. From germline, CDR1 is SEHNR and CDR2 FQNEAQ (reference sequence). This CDR3 comprises 17 residues. V lost 5 bases and J lost 1; bases outside the gene matches: 11.

In the case of this clonotype: A much larger clone differs by one base, so this may be a read error. The chain employs TRBV12-3 or TRBV12-4 and TRBJ1-2; maybe TRBD1 (5 bases). The CDR3 length is 13 residues. V lost 2 bases, J lost 8 bases, and 12 bases lay in between. CDR3 amino acids: CASSLIRVKGYTF. The CDR3 DNA sequence: TGTGCCAGCAGTTTAATCAGGGTTAAAGGCTACACCTTC.

This clonotype was seen ten or more times. The chain joins TRBV12-3 or TRBV12-4 to TRBJ1-5, with D possibly being TRBD1 (5 bases). The length of the CDR3 is 14 residues. The V and J ends lost 7 bases and 10 bases respectively, with 20 bases between them. The CDR3 protein is CASNLAGGEGPQHF. CDR3 in DNA: TGTGCCAGCAACCTAGCGGGGGGGGAAGGTCCCCAGCATTTT.

The chain links TRBV9 to TRBJ1-1; 7 bases fit TRBD1. Trimming removed 4 bases from V and 7 bases from J; junction bases left unmatched: 7. The germline CDR1 and CDR2 sequences are SGDLS and YYNGEE. This CDR3 region has 13 residues. The CDR3 spells CASSREGGNEAFF. The CDR3, as DNA: TGTGCCAGCAGCCGTGAAGGGGGCAATGAAGCTTTCTTT.